What follows describes a single T cell receptor (beta chain). Antigen unknown. This specimen belongs to a study of long-term antiretroviral therapy in people with HIV. Overall study results and limits: On ART adherence, viral resistance or therapy changes, no data were available. An increase in diversity followed ART, yet levels stayed below transplant donor controls.

No donor had fewer than one pre-ART PBMC sample or fewer than two post-ART PBMC samples. Each specimen consisted of about 1-10 million cryopreserved PBMC prior to extraction of DNA. Germline values: CDR1 SGHDN, CDR2 FVKESK. J lost 4 bases, V lost 4 bases, and 7 bases had no gene match. The CDR3 is 15 amino acids. They ran version v3.0 of the immunoSEQ assay at survey level. Clones were sequenced by immunoSEQ multiplex PCR, and TCRdb holds only the in-frame ones, with some missing. Here the sample spans under 30,000 clones, approximately 80% being singletons. V is TRBV14 and J is TRBJ2-3; TRBD2 agrees at 8 bases. This TCR derives from a woman in her twenties or thirties with HIV. The input for sequencing was unsorted PBMCs, taken 1.1 years before starting antiretroviral therapy. CDR3: CASSLGGASADTQYF. The CDR3 DNA sequence: TGTGCCAGCAGCCTCGGGGGGGCTAGCGCAGATACGCAGTATTTT.